One sample yielded the 12 T cell receptor beta chains listed below, sequenced in a study of OX40 agonist ivuxolimab in advanced cancers. TCRdb keeps only in-frame clones here, not all; method: immunoSEQ multiplex PCR. The table shows 21,000 or so clones, with about 79% occurring only once. The source was CD4+ or CD8+ T cells sorted from blood, collected in a trial of the OX40 agonist ivuxolimab. These receptors originate from an adult with an advanced solid tumor such as melanoma, head and neck, liver or kidney cancer.

The gene calls are TRBV5-1 and TRBJ2-6, with 9 bases that match TRBD1. CDR1 and CDR2 (germline): SGHRS, YFSETQ. CDR3 length: 15 amino acids. V lost 3 bases, J lost 4 bases, and 2 bases stayed unmatched. This CDR3 reads CASSWTGVGANVLTF. The CDR3, as DNA: TGCGCCAGCAGCTGGACAGGGGTCGGGGCCAACGTCCTGACTTTC.

This chain links TRBV5-4 with TRBJ2-1; no clear D gene. Germline assignment: CDR1 SGHNT and CDR2 YYREEE (reference sequence). CDR3 size: 13 residues. Trimming removed 0 bases at V and 6 bases at J, with 7 bases between. The CDR3 spells CASSLVTFNEQFF. The CDR3 nucleotides are TGTGCCAGCAGCTTGGTTACCTTCAATGAGCAGTTCTTC.

This sequence joins TRBV7-2 and TRBJ2-1, with D perhaps matching TRBD2 (6 bases). The length of the CDR3 is 15 residues. Germline CDR1 reads SGHTA; CDR2 reads FQGNSA. V lost 5 bases and J lost 2, with 13 bases in between. DNA of the CDR3: TGTGCCAGCAGCCTTAAGGACTATACCTACAATGAGCAGTTCTTC. Translated: CASSLKDYTYNEQFF.

This chain links TRBV5-4 with TRBJ1-2, with unresolved D. Between the trimmed V and J ends, which lost 3 bases and 5 bases, there was a span of 5 bases. The germline gives CDR1 SGHNT, CDR2 YYREEE (reference sequence). This CDR3 contains 11 residues. CDR3 coding DNA: TGTGCCAGCAGCTCAACTTATGGCTACACCTTC. Its translation is CASSSTYGYTF.

The chain couples TRBV25-1 to TRBJ1-2, with D possibly matching TRBD1 (5 bases). The CDR3 extends over 13 amino acids. The ends were cut back, 9 bases at V and 4 bases at J, with 15 bases in the middle. CDR1 and CDR2 (germline): MGHDK, SYGVNS. This CDR3 is CASYGAVGYGYTF. Written as DNA, the CDR3 is TGTGCCAGTTACGGGGCCGTCGGCTATGGCTACACCTTC.

The chain combines TRBV27 with TRBJ1-2; D unresolved. In germline, CDR1 is MNHEY, CDR2 SMNVEV (reference sequence). CDR3 size: 14 residues. Trimming cost V 4 bases and J 4 bases, with 13 bases left between them. CDR3 amino acids: CASSSWEMGYGYTF. The CDR3 DNA follows: TGTGCCAGCAGTTCGTGGGAGATGGGCTATGGCTACACCTTC.

The gene calls are TRBV9 and TRBJ2-1; weak D call: TRBD2 (5 bases). Trimming shortened V by 0 bases and J by 0 bases, and 19 bases separated the two germline ends. CDR3 length: 19 amino acids. Germline V gives CDR1 SGDLS, CDR2 YYNGEE. The CDR3 sequence is CASSVGGSDSPSSYNEQFF. The DNA of the CDR3 is TGTGCCAGCAGCGTAGGAGGGTCTGATTCCCCTAGCTCCTACAATGAGCAGTTCTTC.

The sample holds one count of this clone. The genes are TRBV6-1 and TRBJ1-5; perhaps TRBD1 as D (5 bases). V lost 1 base and J lost 6, with 7 bases in between. The CDR3 totals 13 residues. CDR1 MNHNS and CDR2 SASEGT come from the germline V gene. CDR3 in DNA: TGTGCCAGCAGTGAAGGGGGGACTCAGCCCCAGCATTTT. Its protein is CASSEGGTQPQHF.

The CDR3 nucleotides are TGTGCCAGCAGCCAAGGTTACCGGGACGGCTATGGCTACACCTTC. Translated: CASSQGYRDGYGYTF. The V and J genes are TRBV14 and TRBJ1-2; TRBD1 is a possible D gene (5 bases). CDR1 SGHDN and CDR2 FVKESK come from the germline V gene. CDR3 size: 15 residues. Trimming shortened V by 1 base and J by 4 bases, and 13 bases separated the two germline ends. Using reference TRBV14 and TRBJ1-2 for the parts outside the CDR3, the full variable domain is EAGVTQFPSHSVIEKGQTVTLRCDPISGHDNLYWYRRVMGKEIKFLLHFVKESKQDESGMPNNRFLAERTGGTYSTLKVQPAELEDSGVYFCASSQGYRDGYGYTFGSGTRLTVV.

The genes are TRBV30 and TRBJ1-2; D gene ambiguous. The V end lost 0 bases, the J end lost 4 bases, and 9 bases lay between the germline ends. The CDR3 extends over 13 amino acids. CDR1 and CDR2 (germline): GTSNPN, SVGIG (reference sequence). Here the CDR3 reads CAWSVVQGYGYTF. The CDR3 DNA is TGTGCCTGGAGTGTAGTACAAGGCTATGGCTACACCTTC.

The V call is TRBV2, the J call TRBJ2-7; D ambiguous. The CDR3 covers 12 residues. Between the trimmed V and J ends, which lost 1 base and 4 bases, there was a span of 5 bases. Germline V gives CDR1 SNHLY, CDR2 FYNNEI. The CDR3 is CASSEVWYEQYF. CDR3 DNA: TGTGCCAGCAGTGAAGTATGGTACGAGCAGTACTTC.

The chain carries TRBV19 and TRBJ2-2; 7 positions agree with TRBD1. Germline trimming cut 2 bases from V and 4 bases from J; bases unmatched to any gene: 7. Germline V gene lookup returns CDR1 LNHDA and CDR2 SQIVND (reference sequence). The CDR3 has 16 amino acids. This CDR3 reads CASSIWGTAPTGELFF. Written as DNA, the CDR3 is TGTGCCAGTAGTATATGGGGGACAGCTCCCACCGGGGAGCTGTTTTTT. Supplemented by reference TRBV19 and TRBJ2-2, the full variable domain reads DGGITQSPKYLFRKEGQNVTLSCEQNLNHDAMYWYRQDPGQGLRLIYYSQIVNDFQKGDIAEGYSVSREKKESFPLTVTSAQKNPTAFYLCASSIWGTAPTGELFFGEGSRLTVL.